Below, 8 T cell receptor beta chains from the same sample are listed, as sequenced in a study of T cell responses to AZD1222 COVID-19 vaccine. The protocol was immunoSEQ multiplex PCR, while the TCRdb copy is restricted to in-frame clones and leaves out a portion. Counted here are about 57,000 clones, 85% occurring once; the ten biggest clones make up approximately 19%. The source was peripheral blood, collected on day 0 of AZD1222 vaccination. The receptor source for this set is an adult in good health.

The chain carries TRBV15 and TRBJ1-1; D gene unclear. This CDR3 is 17 amino acids long. Germline CDR1 LNHNV, CDR2 YYDKDF (reference sequence). Trimming removed 0 bases at V and 2 bases at J, with 16 bases between. CDR3 sequence reads: CATSRDLAGGYNTEAFF. CDR3 nucleotides: TGTGCCACCAGCAGAGATCTGGCCGGAGGTTACAACACTGAAGCTTTCTTT.

CDR3 region: CASGLAIVGDTQYF. CDR3 DNA sequence: TGTGCCAGCGGACTAGCTATAGTAGGGGATACGCAGTATTTT. The chain joins TRBV2 to TRBJ2-3, with TRBD2 identical over 8 bases. There are 14 residues in the CDR3. The germline gives CDR1 SNHLY, CDR2 FYNNEI. With 8 bases clipped from V and 6 bases from J, the junction kept 10 bases outside the gene matches.

The V call is TRBV5-1, the J call TRBJ2-1; the match to TRBD2 covers 9 bases. Germline V gene sequence: CDR1 SGHRS, CDR2 YFSETQ. V shed 3 bases, J shed 8 bases, and the junction held 9 bases outside the gene matches. CDR3 length: 15 residues. The CDR3 DNA reads TGCGCCAGCAGCTCTACAGGCGGGGGGGCGGATGAGCAGTTCTTC. Protein: CASSSTGGGADEQFF.

The chain combines TRBV5-1 with TRBJ1-1; D remains unclear. Germline loops: CDR1 SGHRS, CDR2 YFSETQ. CDR3 length equals 15 residues. The V end was cut by 0 bases, the J end by 4 bases, with 13 bases between. CDR3 loop: CASSLVPGVFTEAFF. The CDR3 nucleotides are TGCGCCAGCAGCTTGGTTCCTGGGGTATTCACTGAAGCTTTCTTT.

The J gene is TRBJ2-1, the V gene TRBV3-1 (or the pseudogene TRBV3-2), with 7 positions matching TRBD2. This CDR3 comprises 16 residues. Germline CDR1 reads LGHDT; CDR2 reads YNNKEL (reference sequence). With V trimmed by 0 bases and J by 7 bases, 9 bases remained unmatched. DNA for the CDR3: TGTGCCAGCAGCCAAGATGGGGGGGTCAGGGCTAATGAGCAGTTCTTC. Encoded protein: CASSQDGGVRANEQFF.

The chain couples TRBV28 to TRBJ2-1, with 8 bases that match TRBD2. This CDR3 comprises 17 residues. CDR1 MDHEN and CDR2 SYDVKM come from the germline V gene. Trimming at V came to 7 bases and at J to 5 bases, leaving 16 bases not matched to a gene. CDR3 DNA sequence: TGTGCCAGCATCCGAGAAGTGGCGGGGGGTTCGGACAATGAGCAGTTCTTC. Translation gives CASIREVAGGSDNEQFF.

V gene TRBV5-1 combines with J gene TRBJ2-7, with D hard to call. Looked up from germline, CDR1 is SGHRS and CDR2 is YFSETQ. This CDR3 region has 14 residues. V dropped 3 bases and J dropped 3 bases, with 13 bases sitting between them. CDR3 sequence (DNA): TGCGCCAGCAGCTCTGGAACAGCATTCTACGAGCAGTACTTC. It is translated as CASSSGTAFYEQYF.

This chain uses TRBV9 with TRBJ2-7; no definite D call. Germline V gene sequence: CDR1 SGDLS, CDR2 YYNGEE. The length of the CDR3 is 15 residues. V lost 0 bases, J lost 0 bases, and 10 bases lay in between. In DNA form, the CDR3 reads TGTGCCAGCAGCGTAGGACACAGAGCCTCCTACGAGCAGTACTTC. Translation gives CASSVGHRASYEQYF.